Below, 23 T cell receptor beta chains from the same sample are listed, as sequenced in a study of cytomegalovirus exposure and HLA in healthy donors (dated by TCRdb to about 2017). The protocol used for the library was the immunoSEQ multiplex PCR assay. A mixture of 60 forward primers for TCR Vbeta segments and 13 reverse primers for TCR Jbeta segments was used in the multiplex PCR. Entries here come from immuneACCESS through TCRdb and include only in-frame sequences with V and J called. Some clones fail to appear in such tables; in the studies checked, an unresolved V gene covers under half of the shortfall, and the cause of the remainder is unknown. The table held for this sample gives just over 60,000 clones. Jointly, the top ten make up roughly 5% of the sample. Sample: PBMCs. These receptors all come from a man aged 30 to 39 in good health and CMV-seropositive.

The chain uses TRBV6-5 and TRBJ1-3, with TRBD1 as a possible D gene (5 bases). V was cut by 0 bases and J by 7 bases, with 10 bases left in between. This CDR3 contains 14 residues. Germline CDR1 reads MNHEY; CDR2 reads SVGAGI. DNA of the CDR3: TGTGCCAGCAGTTACTCGGCAGGGAGGAACACCATATATTTT. Residues: CASSYSAGRNTIYF.

The J gene is TRBJ2-3, the V gene TRBV19; 11 nucleotides match TRBD1. There are 15 residues in the CDR3. The germline gives CDR1 LNHDA, CDR2 SQIVND (reference sequence). After removal of 10 bases from V and 3 bases from J, the junction contained 9 bases not matched to a gene. The CDR3 loop reads CATTTGTGGTDTQYF. CDR3 coding DNA: TGTGCCACCACAACCGGGACAGGGGGTACAGATACGCAGTATTTT.

A word on this clone: Other nucleotide sequences in the sample specify the same CDR3. V usage is TRBV4-2 and J usage is TRBJ2-1, with D possibly TRBD1 on 6 matching bases. Germline CDR1 is LGHNA and CDR2 is YNFKEQ. There are 16 residues in the CDR3. With 0 bases removed from V and 7 bases from J, the gap between germline ends came to 16 bases. This CDR3 is CASSQEGGESYNEQFF. CDR3 in DNA: TGTGCCAGCAGCCAAGAAGGGGGAGAGAGCTATAATGAGCAGTTCTTC.

The chain employs TRBV6-5 and TRBJ1-2; TRBD1 might be the D (6 bases). This CDR3 comprises 14 residues. Germline assignment: CDR1 MNHEY and CDR2 SVGAGI. Between the trimmed V and J ends, which lost 0 bases and 7 bases, there was a span of 12 bases. This CDR3 reads CASSYSQGRIGYTF. The CDR3 nucleotides read TGTGCCAGCAGTTACTCACAGGGAAGAATTGGCTACACCTTC.

This chain uses TRBV19 with TRBJ2-1, with 9 bases that match TRBD1. Germline values: CDR1 LNHDA, CDR2 SQIVND (reference sequence). This CDR3 is 15 amino acids long. The ends lost 6 bases at V and 2 bases at J; junction bases unmatched: 5. DNA of the CDR3: TGTGCCAGTAGCATCGGGACAGGGACCTACAATGAGCAGTTCTTC. Protein product: CASSIGTGTYNEQFF. The full variable domain, its missing parts supplied by reference TRBV19 and TRBJ2-1, is DGGITQSPKYLFRKEGQNVTLSCEQNLNHDAMYWYRQDPGQGLRLIYYSQIVNDFQKGDIAEGYSVSREKKESFPLTVTSAQKNPTAFYLCASSIGTGTYNEQFFGPGTRLTVL.

V is TRBV7-2 and J is TRBJ1-2; 11 bases are a match to TRBD1. Germline V gene lookup returns CDR1 SGHTA and CDR2 FQGNSA. V was pared by 3 bases and J by 7 bases, with 4 bases of the junction left unmatched. This CDR3 contains 14 residues. CDR3 sequence reads: CASSLDRGQSGYTF. The CDR3 coding sequence is TGTGCCAGCAGCTTGGACAGGGGGCAAAGTGGCTACACCTTC.

This chain links TRBV29-1 with TRBJ1-1; 10 bases map to TRBD1. The CDR3 sequence is 14 residues long. CDR1 is SQVTM and CDR2 is ANQGSEA in the germline V gene. The V gene end was trimmed by 7 bases and the J gene end by 4 bases; junction bases not matched to a gene: 9. CDR3 sequence (DNA): TGCAGCGCCGAGCGACAGGGGGCAGTCACTGAAGCTTTCTTT. Protein product: CSAERQGAVTEAFF.

The rearrangement joins TRBV30 to TRBJ2-3; TRBD2 matches 9 bases. This CDR3 is 16 amino acids long. Germline CDR1 and CDR2: GTSNPN and SVGIG (reference sequence). After removal of 0 bases from V and 4 bases from J, the junction contained 8 bases not matched to a gene. The CDR3 reads CAWSVDVAGVADTQYF. The CDR3 nucleotides are TGTGCCTGGAGTGTAGACGTAGCGGGGGTAGCAGATACGCAGTATTTT.

The genes are TRBV11-2 and TRBJ1-2; unclear D gene. CDR1 and CDR2 from the germline V gene are SGHAT and FQNNGV. The CDR3 spans 13 residues. Trimming removed 1 base from V and 4 bases from J, with 7 bases in between. Here the CDR3 reads CASSLGAAYGYTF. The CDR3 bases are TGTGCCAGCAGCTTAGGGGCAGCCTATGGCTACACCTTC.

The chain combines TRBV30 with TRBJ1-6; 9 nucleotides align to TRBD1. Germline values: CDR1 GTSNPN, CDR2 SVGIG (reference sequence). J lost 10 bases, V lost 3 bases, and 7 bases had no gene match. The CDR3 runs to 14 residues. The CDR3 DNA is TGTGCCTGGAGCCGGGACAGGGAACGGTCACCCCTCCACTTT. Encoded protein: CAWSRDRERSPLHF.

The chain employs TRBV6-1 and TRBJ2-7; D may be TRBD1 (6 bases). This CDR3 comprises 14 residues. Germline CDR1 and CDR2: MNHNS and SASEGT. Trimming stripped 5 bases from V and 4 bases from J, with 15 bases between. CDR3 amino acids: CASSHQGKRYEQYF. The CDR3 DNA reads as TGTGCCAGCAGTCATCAGGGGAAAAGGTACGAGCAGTACTTC.

The chain links TRBV30 to TRBJ1-2; tentatively, D is TRBD1 (6 bases). Germline V gene sequence: CDR1 GTSNPN, CDR2 SVGIG (reference sequence). V was pared by 5 bases and J by 0 bases, with 16 bases between. The CDR3 loop spans 15 amino acids. The CDR3 DNA is TGTGCCTGGGCTCGGCACAGGGATACTAACTATGGCTACACCTTC. Its translation is CAWARHRDTNYGYTF.

DNA for the CDR3: TGTGCCAGTACCGGGACAAATAATTCACCCCTCCACTTT. As protein: CASTGTNNSPLHF. V is TRBV19 and J is TRBJ1-6, with a weak D call TRBD1 (6 bases). Germline loops: CDR1 LNHDA, CDR2 SQIVND (reference sequence). The CDR3 totals 13 residues. V lost 7 bases and J 5 bases, leaving 9 bases between the germline ends.

This rearrangement joins TRBV19 to TRBJ1-3, with D tentatively TRBD1 (5 bases). The germline V gene encodes CDR1 LNHDA and CDR2 SQIVND (reference sequence). V lost 8 bases, J lost 3 bases, and 23 bases lay in between. This CDR3 comprises 17 residues. CDR3 loop: CASHHQGDGVFGNTIYF. The CDR3 DNA reads TGTGCCAGTCACCACCAAGGGGATGGCGTGTTTGGAAACACCATATATTTT.

The CDR3 protein is CASSQGQVQPQHF. CDR3 in DNA: TGTGCCAGCAGCCAGGGACAGGTACAGCCCCAGCATTTT. V is TRBV4-2 and J is TRBJ1-5, with 8 bases aligning to TRBD1. The CDR3 sequence is 13 residues long. Germline V gene lookup returns CDR1 LGHNA and CDR2 YNFKEQ. With V trimmed by 3 bases and J by 7 bases, 2 bases remained unmatched.

V usage is TRBV30 and J usage is TRBJ1-1; 11 bases match TRBD1. Germline V gene data show CDR1 as GTSNPN and CDR2 as SVGIG (reference sequence). With V trimmed by 7 bases and J by 0 bases, 7 bases remained unmatched. This CDR3 is built from 15 residues. CDR3 nucleotides: TGTGCCTCCAGGACAGGGGGCACAATGAACACTGAAGCTTTCTTT. It translates to CASRTGGTMNTEAFF.

This chain links TRBV7-9 with TRBJ2-5; 11 bases agree with TRBD1. Near its end, the DNA agrees better with TRBJ2-7, so the J call may be wrong. The CDR3 totals 16 residues. Germline V lookup: CDR1 SEHNR, CDR2 FQNEAQ (reference sequence). CDR3 sequence (DNA): TGTGCCAGCAACCCCATTAGGGGGACAGGGGGATACGAGCAGTACTTC. This encodes CASNPIRGTGGYEQYF.

This chain connects TRBV4-1 to TRBJ1-1; the D gene is possibly TRBD1 (6 bases). The V gene's germline CDR1 is MGHRA and CDR2 YSYEKL. The CDR3 totals 15 residues. Trimming took off 7 bases at V and 4 bases at J, with 19 bases between the two ends. The CDR3 DNA sequence: TGCGCCAGCACCGGCGGGGGGGCGCGGGGCACTGAAGCTTTCTTT. Protein: CASTGGGARGTEAFF.

The V call is TRBV15, the J call TRBJ2-3, with a tentative D call TRBD2 (5 bases). With 3 bases removed from V and 0 bases from J, the gap between germline ends came to 10 bases. CDR1 and CDR2 from the germline V gene are LNHNV and YYDKDF (reference sequence). The CDR3 length is 15 residues. The CDR3 DNA reads as TGTGCCACCAGCAGGTTCAGGACTAGCACAGATACGCAGTATTTT. This gives the protein CATSRFRTSTDTQYF. Full variable domain (remainder filled in from reference TRBV15 and TRBJ2-3): DAMVIQNPRYQVTQFGKPVTLSCSQTLNHNVMYWYQQKSSQAPKLLFHYYDKDFNNEADTPDNFQSRRPNTSFCFLDIRSPGLGDTAMYLCATSRFRTSTDTQYFGPGTRLTVL.

This chain links TRBV7-9 with TRBJ1-4, with TRBD1 matching 10 bases. Germline V gene sequence: CDR1 SEHNR, CDR2 FQNEAQ (reference sequence). The CDR3 spans 14 residues. With 5 bases clipped from V and 6 bases from J, the junction kept 3 bases outside the gene matches. CDR3 DNA sequence: TGTGCCAGCAGCAGGGACAGGGGTTATGAAAAACTGTTTTTT. Translated, it gives CASSRDRGYEKLFF. The variable domain in full, with the rest retrieved from reference TRBV7-9 and TRBJ1-4, is DTGVSQNPRHKITKRGQNVTFRCDPISEHNRLYWYRQTLGQGPEFLTYFQNEAQLEKSRLLSDRFSAERPKGSFSTLEIQRTEQGDSAMYLCASSRDRGYEKLFFGSGTQLSVL.

The chain combines TRBV19 with TRBJ2-1; TRBD1 is a possible D gene (6 bases). Germline lookup yields CDR1 LNHDA and CDR2 SQIVND (reference sequence). There are 15 residues in the CDR3. Trimming took 3 bases from V and 5 from J, leaving 14 bases between them. CDR3 nucleotides: TGTGCCAGTAGTATTTTCAGGGGTTCCGACAATGAGCAGTTCTTC. This encodes CASSIFRGSDNEQFF.

The rearrangement links TRBV6-6 to TRBJ2-7; D is ambiguous. Germline values: CDR1 MNHNY, CDR2 SVGAGI (reference sequence). This CDR3 region has 14 residues. Between the trimmed V and J ends, which lost 0 bases and 3 bases, there was a span of 9 bases. The CDR3 loop is CASSYSSVLYEQYF. CDR3 sequence (DNA): TGTGCCAGCAGTTACTCTTCTGTCCTCTACGAGCAGTACTTC.

In regard to this clone: A read error may account for a junction end that differs from germline. This chain uses TRBV11-3 with TRBJ2-1, with D tentatively TRBD2 (5 bases). CDR1 and CDR2 from the germline V gene are SGHNT and YENEEA. This CDR3 region has 19 residues. The CDR3 nucleotides are TGTGCCAGCAGCCCCGACTACCCCTCGATTAAAAGCTCCGACAATGAGCAGTTCTTC. Protein product: CASSPDYPSIKSSDNEQFF.